Included here is one T cell receptor beta chain sequence, with context. Its specificity is unknown. The sample comes from a study of shared clonotypes between healthy human individuals. Study-wide context: A donor's plate count was three for CD4 naive and three for CD4 memory; CD8 naive had two and CD8 memory one. General study results and limits: Memory subsets generally showed smaller estimated richness than naive subsets did. Exclusively blood specimens were collected; tissue repertoires likely differ.

The germline V and J ends were trimmed by 3 bases and 5 bases, with 13 bases remaining between them. The CDR3 sequence is 14 residues long. The germline gives CDR1 MGHRA, CDR2 YSYEKL. This was a deep-level run. Some clones are missing from TCRdb's copy, which holds only in-frame ones; the method was immunoSEQ multiplex PCR. Of some 2,100,000 clones in the sample, under 95% were seen once. Naive CD8 cells lacked CD45RO, underwent positive selection for CCR7 and left out terminally differentiated effector memory CD45RA+ cells. The sequencing input was naive CD8+ T cells from PBMCs. The chain has TRBV4-1 and TRBJ1-1; tentatively, D is TRBD1 (6 bases). This clonotype was obtained from a man in his late teens or twenties in good health. Some clones in this sample may be carry-over from other donors' samples. CDR3 protein: CASSHRAGETEAFF. The CDR3 coding sequence is TGCGCCAGCAGCCATCGGGCAGGGGAAACTGAAGCTTTCTTT.